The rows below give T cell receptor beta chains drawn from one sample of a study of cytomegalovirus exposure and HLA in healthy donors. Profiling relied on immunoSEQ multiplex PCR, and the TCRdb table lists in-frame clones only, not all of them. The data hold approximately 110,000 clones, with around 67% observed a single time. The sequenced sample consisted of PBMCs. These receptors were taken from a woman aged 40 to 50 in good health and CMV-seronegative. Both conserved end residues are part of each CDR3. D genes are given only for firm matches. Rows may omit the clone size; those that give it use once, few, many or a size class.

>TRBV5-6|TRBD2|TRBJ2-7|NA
TGTGCCAGCAGCTTTGGGACTAGCGGGACAGCGCAGTACTTC
CASSFGTSGTAQYF
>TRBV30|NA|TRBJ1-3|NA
TGTGCCTGGAGTCCGGGATTCTCTGGAAACACCATATATTTT
CAWSPGFSGNTIYF
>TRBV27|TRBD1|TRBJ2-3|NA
TGTGCCAGCAGTCCGGGACAGCCCGGCACAGATACGCAGTATTTT
CASSPGQPGTDTQYF
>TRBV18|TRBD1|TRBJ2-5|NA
TGTGCCAGCTCACCAGGACAGGCCGAGAGGGCCCAGTACTTC
CASSPGQAERAQYF
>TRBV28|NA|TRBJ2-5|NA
TGTGCCAGCAGTTTGGACGCAGGGGTAGAGACCCAGTACTTC
CASSLDAGVETQYF
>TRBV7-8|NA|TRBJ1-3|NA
TGTGCCAGCAGCCCGGGTCCCACCATATATTTT
CASSPGPTIYF
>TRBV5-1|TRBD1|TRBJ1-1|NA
TGCGCCAGCAGCTTGGGACAGGGGTTCGGAACTGAAGCTTTCTTT
CASSLGQGFGTEAFF
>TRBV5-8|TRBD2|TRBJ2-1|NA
TGTGCCAGCAGCCCCGGGACTAGCGGGTACAATGAGCAGTTCTTC
CASSPGTSGYNEQFF
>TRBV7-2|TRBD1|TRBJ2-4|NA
TGTGCCAGCAGCCTCAGGGACAGAGACATTCAGTACTTC
CASSLRDRDIQYF
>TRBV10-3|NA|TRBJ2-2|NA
TGTGCCATCAAAGGGGGACTTCGCGGGGGCGGGGAGCTGTTTTTT
CAIKGGLRGGGELFF
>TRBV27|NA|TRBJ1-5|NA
TGTGCCAGCAGTTTAGAGCGGCACCAGCCCCAGCATTTT
CASSLERHQPQHF
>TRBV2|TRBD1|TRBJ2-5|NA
TGTGCCAGCAGCAAGACAGGGCTCGAGACCCAGTACTTC
CASSKTGLETQYF
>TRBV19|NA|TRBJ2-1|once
TGTGCCAGTAGTATCAACACGGGGTCTCCCTGGAATGAGCAGTTCTTC
CASSINTGSPWNEQFF
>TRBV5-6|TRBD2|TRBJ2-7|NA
TGTGCCAGCACTTCCCAAGTAGCAGCGGGAGCTTACGAGCAGTACTTC
CASTSQVAAGAYEQYF
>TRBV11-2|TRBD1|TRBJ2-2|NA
TGTGCCAGCAGACTCGGGACAGGTGACACCGGGGAGCTGTTTTTT
CASRLGTGDTGELFF
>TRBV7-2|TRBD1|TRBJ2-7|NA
TGTGCCAGCAGCTTCTCCGGAGGACAGGGTGCTGAGCAGTACTTC
CASSFSGGQGAEQYF
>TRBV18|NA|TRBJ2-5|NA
TGTGCCAGCTCACCGGCGGCCGAGACCCAGTACTTC
CASSPAAETQYF
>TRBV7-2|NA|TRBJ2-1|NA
TGTGCCAGCAGCCCCAGGACAGCCGATCTTTACAATGAGCAGTTCTTC
CASSPRTADLYNEQFF
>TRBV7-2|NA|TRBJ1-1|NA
TGTGCCAGCAGCACCCGATCGGGATTGAACACTGAAGCTTTCTTT
CASSTRSGLNTEAFF
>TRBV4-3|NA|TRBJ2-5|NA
TGCGCCAGCAGCCAAGATTTTGGCAGGGGACCAGAGACCCAGTACTTC
CASSQDFGRGPETQYF
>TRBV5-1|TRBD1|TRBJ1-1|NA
TGCGCCAGCAGCTTGGTCTACAGGGGAACCACTGAAGCTTTCTTT
CASSLVYRGTTEAFF
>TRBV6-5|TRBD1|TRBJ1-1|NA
TGTGCCAGCAGGAGCTTTCACAGGGGAGACACTGAAGCTTTCTTT
CASRSFHRGDTEAFF
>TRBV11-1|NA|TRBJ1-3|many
TGTGCCAGCAGGAAATCTTCAAGGGGAACTGGAAACACCATATATTTT
CASRKSSRGTGNTIYF
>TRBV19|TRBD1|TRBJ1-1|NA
TGTGCCAGTAGTTTAAGGACAGGGCTGAACACTGAAGCTTTCTTT
CASSLRTGLNTEAFF
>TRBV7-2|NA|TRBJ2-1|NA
TGTGCCAGCAGCTTAGAAGGTCCGGGTTATAGTGAGCAGTTCTTC
CASSLEGPGYSEQFF
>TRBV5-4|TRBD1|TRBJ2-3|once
TGTGCCAGCAGCTCTAGGACAGGGTATACAGATACGCAGTATTTT
CASSSRTGYTDTQYF
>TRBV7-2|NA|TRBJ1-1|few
TGTGCCAGCAGCTTAGTGGGGGGGAGCACTGAAGCTTTCTTT
CASSLVGGSTEAFF